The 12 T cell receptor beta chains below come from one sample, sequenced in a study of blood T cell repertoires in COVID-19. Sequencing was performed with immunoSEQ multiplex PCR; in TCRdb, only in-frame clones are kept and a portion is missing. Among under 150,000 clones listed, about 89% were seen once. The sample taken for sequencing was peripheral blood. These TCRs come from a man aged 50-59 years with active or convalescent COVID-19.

The CDR3 region has the DNA TGTGCCAGCAGCCAAGTAGGTGTGGGACAGAACACTGAAGCTTTCTTT. Translating gives CASSQVGVGQNTEAFF. The V and J genes are TRBV7-2 and TRBJ1-1; a weak D match, TRBD1 (6 bases). The CDR3 has 16 amino acids. Germline V lookup: CDR1 SGHTA, CDR2 FQGNSA. V was shortened by 5 bases and J by 1 base, with 17 bases between the two germline ends.

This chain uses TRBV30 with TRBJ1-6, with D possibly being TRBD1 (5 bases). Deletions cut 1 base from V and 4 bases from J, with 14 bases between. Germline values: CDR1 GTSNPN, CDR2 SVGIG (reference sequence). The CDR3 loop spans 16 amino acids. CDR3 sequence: CAWSGGEPPYNSPLHF. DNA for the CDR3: TGTGCCTGGAGTGGGGGGGAGCCGCCTTATAATTCACCCCTCCACTTT.

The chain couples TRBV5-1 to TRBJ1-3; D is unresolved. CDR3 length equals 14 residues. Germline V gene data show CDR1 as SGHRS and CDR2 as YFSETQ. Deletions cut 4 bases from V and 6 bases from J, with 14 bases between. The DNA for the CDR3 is TGCGCCAGCAGCCCAGGTCCACCCTTAAACACCATATATTTT. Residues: CASSPGPPLNTIYF. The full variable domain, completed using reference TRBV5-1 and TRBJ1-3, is KAGVTQTPRYLIKTRGQQVTLSCSPISGHRSVSWYQQTPGQGLQFLFEYFSETQRNKGNFPGRFSGRQFSNSRSEMNVSTLELGDSALYLCASSPGPPLNTIYFGEGSWLTVV.

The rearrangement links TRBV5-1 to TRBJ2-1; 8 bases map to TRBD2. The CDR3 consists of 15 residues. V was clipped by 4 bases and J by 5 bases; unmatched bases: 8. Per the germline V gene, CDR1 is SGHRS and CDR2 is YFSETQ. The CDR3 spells CASSVTSGPNNEQFF. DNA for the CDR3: TGCGCCAGCAGCGTTACTAGCGGCCCAAACAATGAGCAGTTCTTC.

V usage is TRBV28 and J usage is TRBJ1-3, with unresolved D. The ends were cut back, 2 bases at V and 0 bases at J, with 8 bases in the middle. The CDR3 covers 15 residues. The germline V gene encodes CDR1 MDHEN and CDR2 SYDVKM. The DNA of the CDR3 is TGTGCCAGCAGTTTAGAGGCGAACTCTGGAAACACCATATATTTT. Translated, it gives CASSLEANSGNTIYF.

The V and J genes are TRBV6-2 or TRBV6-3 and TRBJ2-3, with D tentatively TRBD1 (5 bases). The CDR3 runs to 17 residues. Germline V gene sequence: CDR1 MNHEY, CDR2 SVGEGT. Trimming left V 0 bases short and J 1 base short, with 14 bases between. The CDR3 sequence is CASSYSIGAPGTDTQYF. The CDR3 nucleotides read TGTGCCAGCAGTTACTCGATTGGGGCCCCGGGCACAGATACGCAGTATTTT.

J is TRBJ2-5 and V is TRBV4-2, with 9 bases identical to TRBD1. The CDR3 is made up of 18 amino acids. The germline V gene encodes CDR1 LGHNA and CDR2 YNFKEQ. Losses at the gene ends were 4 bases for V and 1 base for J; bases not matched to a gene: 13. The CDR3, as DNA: TGTGCCAGCAGCCCGAATTCGCTGACAGGGGGTGGCCAAGAGACCCAGTACTTC. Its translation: CASSPNSLTGGGQETQYF.

CDR3 loop: CSVSTDWSSGNTIYF. As DNA, the CDR3 is TGCAGCGTTTCTACTGACTGGAGCTCTGGAAACACCATATATTTT. This chain joins TRBV29-1 and TRBJ1-3; unclear D gene. CDR1 is SQVTM, CDR2 ANQGSEA, per germline. The CDR3 covers 15 residues. The germline V and J ends were trimmed by 5 bases and 0 bases, with 14 bases remaining between them. The full variable domain, its missing parts supplied by reference TRBV29-1 and TRBJ1-3, is SAVISQKPSRDICQRGTSLTIQCQVDSQVTMMFWYRQQPGQSLTLIATANQGSEATYESGFVIDKFPISRPNLTFSTLTVSNMSPEDSSIYLCSVSTDWSSGNTIYFGEGSWLTVV.

In nucleotides, the CDR3 is TGTGCCAGTAGTACCCCCGGGGGGGTAGACACTGAAGCTTTCTTT. Translating gives CASSTPGGVDTEAFF. V usage is TRBV19 and J usage is TRBJ1-1; maybe TRBD1 (5 bases). Trimming stripped 4 bases from V and 3 bases from J, with 15 bases between. The germline V gene encodes CDR1 LNHDA and CDR2 SQIVND (reference sequence). This CDR3 has 15 residues. The whole variable domain, remainder taken from reference TRBV19 and TRBJ1-1, is DGGITQSPKYLFRKEGQNVTLSCEQNLNHDAMYWYRQDPGQGLRLIYYSQIVNDFQKGDIAEGYSVSREKKESFPLTVTSAQKNPTAFYLCASSTPGGVDTEAFFGQGTRLTVV.

CDR3 in DNA: TGCGCCAGCAGCTCCGAGCTCAGGCGCGAGCAGTACTTC. Protein: CASSSELRREQYF. The chain carries TRBV5-1 and TRBJ2-7, with no clear D. CDR1 is SGHRS and CDR2 is YFSETQ in the germline V gene. Trimming removed 3 bases from V and 6 bases from J, with 13 bases in between. There are 13 residues in the CDR3.

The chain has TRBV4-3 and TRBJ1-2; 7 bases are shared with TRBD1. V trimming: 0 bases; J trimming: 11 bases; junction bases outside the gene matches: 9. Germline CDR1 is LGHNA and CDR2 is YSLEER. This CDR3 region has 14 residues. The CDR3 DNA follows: TGCGCCAGCAGCCAAGATCGGGCAGAGGGGGCATACACCTTC. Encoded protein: CASSQDRAEGAYTF.

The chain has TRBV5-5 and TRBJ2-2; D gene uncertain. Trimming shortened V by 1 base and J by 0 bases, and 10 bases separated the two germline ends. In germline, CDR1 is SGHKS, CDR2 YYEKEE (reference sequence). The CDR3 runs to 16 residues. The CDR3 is CASSLTGDPNTGELFF. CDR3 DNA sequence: TGTGCCAGCAGCTTGACCGGAGATCCGAACACCGGGGAGCTGTTTTTT. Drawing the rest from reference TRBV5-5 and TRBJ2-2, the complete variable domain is DAGVTQSPTHLIKTRGQQVTLRCSPISGHKSVSWYQQVLGQGPQFIFQYYEKEERGRGNFPDRFSARQFPNYSSELNVNALLLGDSALYLCASSLTGDPNTGELFFGEGSRLTVL.